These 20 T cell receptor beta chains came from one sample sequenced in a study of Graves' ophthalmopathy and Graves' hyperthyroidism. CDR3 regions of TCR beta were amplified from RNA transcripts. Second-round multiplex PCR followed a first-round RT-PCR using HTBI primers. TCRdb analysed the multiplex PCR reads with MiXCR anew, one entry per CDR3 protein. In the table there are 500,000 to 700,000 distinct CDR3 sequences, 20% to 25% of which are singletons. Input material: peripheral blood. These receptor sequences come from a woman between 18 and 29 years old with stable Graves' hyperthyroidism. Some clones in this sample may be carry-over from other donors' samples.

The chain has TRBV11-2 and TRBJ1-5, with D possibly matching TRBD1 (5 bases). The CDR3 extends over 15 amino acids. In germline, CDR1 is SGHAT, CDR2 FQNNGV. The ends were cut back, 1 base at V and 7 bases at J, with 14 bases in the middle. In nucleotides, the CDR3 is TGTGCCAGCAGCTTAGGGAACAGTCAGGGCCAGCCCCAGCATTTT. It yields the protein CASSLGNSQGQPQHF.

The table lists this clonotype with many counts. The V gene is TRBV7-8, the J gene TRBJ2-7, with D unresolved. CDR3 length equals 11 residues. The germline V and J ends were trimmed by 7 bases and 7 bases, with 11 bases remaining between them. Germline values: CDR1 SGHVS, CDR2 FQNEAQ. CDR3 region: CASTLSEEQYF. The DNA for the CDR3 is TGTGCCAGCACCCTTTCTGAAGAGCAGTACTTC.

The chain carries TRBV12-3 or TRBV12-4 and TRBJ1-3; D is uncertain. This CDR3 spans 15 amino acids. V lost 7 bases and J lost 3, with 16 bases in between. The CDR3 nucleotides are TGTGCCAGCACCCCCGCCGCCCCGGTTGGAAACACCATATATTTT. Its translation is CASTPAAPVGNTIYF.

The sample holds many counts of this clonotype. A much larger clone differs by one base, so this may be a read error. The CDR3, as DNA: TGTGCCACCAGCGGAGAAGGGACAGTGTCCTACGAGCAGTACTTC. Translating gives CATSGEGTVSYEQYF. The rearrangement links TRBV15 to TRBJ2-7; TRBD1 agrees at 7 bases. Germline CDR1 LNHNV, CDR2 YYDKDF (reference sequence). CDR3 length: 15 amino acids.

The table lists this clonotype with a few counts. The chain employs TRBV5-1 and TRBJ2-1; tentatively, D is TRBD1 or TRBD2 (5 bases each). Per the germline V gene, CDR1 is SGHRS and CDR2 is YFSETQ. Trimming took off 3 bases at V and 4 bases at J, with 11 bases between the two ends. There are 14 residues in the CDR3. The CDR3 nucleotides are TGCGCCAGCAGCTCGGGACCCCAATACAATGAGCAGTTCTTC. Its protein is CASSSGPQYNEQFF.

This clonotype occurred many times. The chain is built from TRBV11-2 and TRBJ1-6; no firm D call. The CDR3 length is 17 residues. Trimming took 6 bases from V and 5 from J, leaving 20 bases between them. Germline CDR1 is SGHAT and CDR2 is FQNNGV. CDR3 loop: CASRSPGFQRNNSPLHF. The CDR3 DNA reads TGTGCCAGCAGGTCGCCCGGGTTCCAGAGAAATAATTCACCCCTCCACTTT.

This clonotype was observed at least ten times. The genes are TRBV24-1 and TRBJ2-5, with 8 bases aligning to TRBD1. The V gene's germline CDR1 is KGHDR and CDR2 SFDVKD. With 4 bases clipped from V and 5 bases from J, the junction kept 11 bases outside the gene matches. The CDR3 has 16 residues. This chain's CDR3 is CATSDLGQGFKETQYF. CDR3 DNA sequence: TGTGCCACCAGTGACCTTGGACAGGGTTTTAAGGAGACCCAGTACTTC.

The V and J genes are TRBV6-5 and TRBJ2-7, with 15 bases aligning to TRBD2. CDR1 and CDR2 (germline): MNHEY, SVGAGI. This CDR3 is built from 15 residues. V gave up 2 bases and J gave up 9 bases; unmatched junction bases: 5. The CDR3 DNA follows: TGTGCCAGCAGTTACGAGGGACTAGCGGGAGGCCTGCAGTACTTC. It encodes CASSYEGLAGGLQYF.

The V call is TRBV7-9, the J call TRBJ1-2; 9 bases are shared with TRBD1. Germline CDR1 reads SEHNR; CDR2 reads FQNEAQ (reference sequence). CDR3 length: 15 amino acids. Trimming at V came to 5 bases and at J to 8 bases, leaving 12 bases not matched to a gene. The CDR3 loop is CASSPQQGARGGYTF. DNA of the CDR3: TGTGCCAGCAGCCCTCAACAGGGGGCGCGGGGGGGCTACACCTTC.

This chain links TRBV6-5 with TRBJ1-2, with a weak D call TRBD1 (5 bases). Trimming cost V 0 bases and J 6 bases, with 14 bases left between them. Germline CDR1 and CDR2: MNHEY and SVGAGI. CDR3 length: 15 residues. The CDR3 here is CASSYSRRVGDGYTF. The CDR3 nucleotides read TGTGCCAGCAGTTACTCGCGCAGGGTAGGAGATGGCTACACCTTC.

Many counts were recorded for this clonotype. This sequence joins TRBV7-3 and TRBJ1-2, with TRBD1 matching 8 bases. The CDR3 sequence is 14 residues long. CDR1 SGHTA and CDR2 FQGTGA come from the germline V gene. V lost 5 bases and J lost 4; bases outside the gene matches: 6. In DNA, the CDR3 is TGTGCCAGCAGCCAAGACAGGGGAGGCTATGGCTACACCTTC. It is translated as CASSQDRGGYGYTF. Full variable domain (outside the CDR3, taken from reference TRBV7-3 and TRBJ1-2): GAGVSQTPSNKVTEKGKYVELRCDPISGHTALYWYRQSLGQGPEFLIYFQGTGAADDSGLPNDRFFAVRPEGSVSTLKIQRTERGDSAVYLCASSQDRGGYGYTFGSGTRLTVV.

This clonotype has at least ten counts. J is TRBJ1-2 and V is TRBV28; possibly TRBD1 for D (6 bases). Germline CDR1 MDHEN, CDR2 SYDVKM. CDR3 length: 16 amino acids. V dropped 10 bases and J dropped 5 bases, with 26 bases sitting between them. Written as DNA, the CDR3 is TGTGCCACCACATTCCGGGACAACTATCTAGGGTATGGCTACACCTTC. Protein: CATTFRDNYLGYGYTF.

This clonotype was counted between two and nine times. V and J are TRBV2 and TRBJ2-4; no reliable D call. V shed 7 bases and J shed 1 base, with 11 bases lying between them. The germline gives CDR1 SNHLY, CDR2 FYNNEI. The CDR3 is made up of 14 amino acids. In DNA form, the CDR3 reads TGTGCCAGCATCAAAACTTTGGCCAAAAACATTCAGTACTTC. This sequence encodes CASIKTLAKNIQYF.

Written as DNA, the CDR3 is TGTGCCACCAGCGATGCTAAACAGGGTAACACCGGGGAGCTGTTTTTT. Its translation is CATSDAKQGNTGELFF. This chain links TRBV24-1 with TRBJ2-2; D may be TRBD1 (6 bases). Trimming left V 7 bases short and J 2 bases short, with 16 bases between. CDR1 is KGHDR and CDR2 is SFDVKD in the germline V gene. This CDR3 has 16 residues.

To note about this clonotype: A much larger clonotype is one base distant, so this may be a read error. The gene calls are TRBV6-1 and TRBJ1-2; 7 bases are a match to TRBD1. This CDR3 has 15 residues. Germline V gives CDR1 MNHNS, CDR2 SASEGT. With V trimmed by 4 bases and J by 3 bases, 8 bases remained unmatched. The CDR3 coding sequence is TGTGCCAGCAGTGCGGACAGGACGCTGTACTATGGCTACACCTTC. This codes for CASSADRTLYYGYTF.

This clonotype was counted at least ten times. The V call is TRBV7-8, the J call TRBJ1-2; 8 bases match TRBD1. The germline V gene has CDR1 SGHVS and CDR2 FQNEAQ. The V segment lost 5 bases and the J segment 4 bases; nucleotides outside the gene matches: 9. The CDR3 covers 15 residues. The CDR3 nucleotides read TGTGCCAGCAGCCCCAGCCGGGACAGGATCTATGGCTACACCTTC. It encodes CASSPSRDRIYGYTF.

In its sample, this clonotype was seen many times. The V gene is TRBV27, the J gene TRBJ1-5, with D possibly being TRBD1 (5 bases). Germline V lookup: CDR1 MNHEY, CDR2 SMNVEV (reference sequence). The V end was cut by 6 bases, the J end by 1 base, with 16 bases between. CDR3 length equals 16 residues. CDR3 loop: CASSPGGVLSNQPQHF. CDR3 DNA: TGTGCCAGCAGCCCCGGGGGGGTGTTAAGCAATCAGCCCCAGCATTTT.

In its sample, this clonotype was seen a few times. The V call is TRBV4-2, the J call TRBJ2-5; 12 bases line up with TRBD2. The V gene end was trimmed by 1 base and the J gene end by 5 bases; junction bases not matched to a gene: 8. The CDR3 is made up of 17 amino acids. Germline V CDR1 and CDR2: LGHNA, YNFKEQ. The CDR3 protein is CASSQGFASGRGETQYF. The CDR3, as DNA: TGTGCCAGCAGCCAAGGTTTTGCTAGCGGGAGGGGGGAGACCCAGTACTTC.

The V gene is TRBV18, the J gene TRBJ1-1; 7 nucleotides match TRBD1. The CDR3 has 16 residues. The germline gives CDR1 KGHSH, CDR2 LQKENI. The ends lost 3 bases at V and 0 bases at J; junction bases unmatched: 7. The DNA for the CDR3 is TGTGCCAGCTCACCCGCCAGGACAGGATTGAACACTGAAGCTTTCTTT. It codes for CASSPARTGLNTEAFF.

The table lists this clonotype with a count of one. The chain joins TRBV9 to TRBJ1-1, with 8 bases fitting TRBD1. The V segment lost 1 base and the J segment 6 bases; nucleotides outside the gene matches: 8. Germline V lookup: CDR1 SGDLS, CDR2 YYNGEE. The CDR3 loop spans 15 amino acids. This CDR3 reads CASSVRVDRGAEAFF. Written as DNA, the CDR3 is TGTGCCAGCAGCGTACGGGTAGACAGGGGAGCTGAAGCTTTCTTT.